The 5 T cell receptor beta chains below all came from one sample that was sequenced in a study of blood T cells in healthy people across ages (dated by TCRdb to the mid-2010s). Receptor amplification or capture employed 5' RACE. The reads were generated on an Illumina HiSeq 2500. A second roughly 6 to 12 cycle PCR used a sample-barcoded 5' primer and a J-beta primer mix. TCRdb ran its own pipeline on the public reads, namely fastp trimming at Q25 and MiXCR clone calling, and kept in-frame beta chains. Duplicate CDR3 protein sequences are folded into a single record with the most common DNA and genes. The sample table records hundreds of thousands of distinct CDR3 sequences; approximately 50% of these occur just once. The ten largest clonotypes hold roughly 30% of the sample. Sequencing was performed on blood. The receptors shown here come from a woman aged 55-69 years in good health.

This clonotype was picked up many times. CDR3 protein: CASSQEGWDEQYF. Written as DNA, the CDR3 is TGCGCCAGCAGCCAAGAGGGATGGGATGAGCAGTACTTC. The rearrangement joins TRBV4-3 to TRBJ2-7, with D uncertain. This CDR3 region has 13 residues. With 0 bases removed from V and 7 bases from J, the gap between germline ends came to 10 bases. The V gene's germline CDR1 is LGHNA and CDR2 YSLEER.

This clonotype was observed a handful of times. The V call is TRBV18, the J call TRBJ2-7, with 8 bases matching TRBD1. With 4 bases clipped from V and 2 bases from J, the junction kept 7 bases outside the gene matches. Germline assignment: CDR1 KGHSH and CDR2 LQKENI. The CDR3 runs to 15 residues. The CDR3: CASSHTGGIAYEQYF. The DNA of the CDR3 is TGTGCCAGCTCACATACAGGGGGGATCGCCTACGAGCAGTACTTC.

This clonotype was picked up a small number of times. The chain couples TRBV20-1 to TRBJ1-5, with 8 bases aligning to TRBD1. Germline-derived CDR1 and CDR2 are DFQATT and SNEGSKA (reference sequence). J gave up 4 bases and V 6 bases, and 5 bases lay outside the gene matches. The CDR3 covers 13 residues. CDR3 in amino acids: CSARTGSNQPQHF. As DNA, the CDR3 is TGCAGTGCGAGGACAGGGAGTAATCAGCCCCAGCATTTT.

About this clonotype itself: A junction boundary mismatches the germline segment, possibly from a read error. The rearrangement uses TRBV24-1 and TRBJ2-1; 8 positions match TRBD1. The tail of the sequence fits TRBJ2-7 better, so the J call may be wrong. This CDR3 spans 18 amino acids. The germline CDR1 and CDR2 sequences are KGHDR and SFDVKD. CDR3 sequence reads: CVTSDGQGLFSSYNEQYF. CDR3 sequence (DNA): TGTGTCACCAGTGATGGACAGGGTCTCTTTAGCTCCTACAATGAGCAGTACTTC.

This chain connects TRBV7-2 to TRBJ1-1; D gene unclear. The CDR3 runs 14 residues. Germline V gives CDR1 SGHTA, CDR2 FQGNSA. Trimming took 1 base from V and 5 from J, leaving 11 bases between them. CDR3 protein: CASSLGVEGTEAFF. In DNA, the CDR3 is TGTGCCAGCAGCTTAGGGGTAGAAGGGACTGAAGCTTTCTTT.